This entry describes one TCR beta chain. Its antigen is undetermined. A much larger clone differs by one base, so this may be a read error. The sample originates from a study of molecular identifiers for immune sequencing clone quantification. In the sort, naive CD8 T cells were defined as CD8+CD4-CCR7+CD45RA+. TCRdb used MiXCR to reprocess the PCR reads, holding one entry per CDR3 protein. The data show hundreds of thousands of distinct CDR3 sequences, 25% seen once. Study-wide findings and caveats: Whereas clones above 20 RNA copies held under 1% of naive-cell molecules, they held over 97% of effector molecules. In a background of over 750,000 naive cells, spiked Jurkat TCR RNA from one cell was reportedly detectable.

This CDR3 contains 15 residues. The V gene's germline CDR1 is MDHEN and CDR2 SYDVKM. The ends lost 3 bases at V and 6 bases at J; junction bases unmatched: 8. The sample comprised naive CD8+ T cells from blood, with Jurkat cell RNA spiked in. Specified subset: FACS-sorted CD8+CD4-CCR7+CD45RA+ naive T cells. This clonotype was sampled from a human donor in good health. Some libraries in this study had Jurkat cell RNA spiked in. The chain links TRBV28 to TRBJ1-2, with 9 bases aligning to TRBD1. The CDR3, as DNA: TGTGCCAGCAGTTTCCCCTCGACAGGGGGTGATGGCTACACCTTC. It is translated as CASSFPSTGGDGYTF.